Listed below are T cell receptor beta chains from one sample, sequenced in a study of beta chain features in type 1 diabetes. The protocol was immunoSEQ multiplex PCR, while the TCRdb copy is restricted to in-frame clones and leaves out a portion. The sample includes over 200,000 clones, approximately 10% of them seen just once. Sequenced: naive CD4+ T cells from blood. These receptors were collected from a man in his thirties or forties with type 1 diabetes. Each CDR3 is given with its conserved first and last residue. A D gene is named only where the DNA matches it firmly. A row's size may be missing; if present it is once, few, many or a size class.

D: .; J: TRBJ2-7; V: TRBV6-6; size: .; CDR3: CASSLGHPEEQYF; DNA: TGTGCCAGCAGCCTCGGACACCCGGAGGAGCAGTACTTC
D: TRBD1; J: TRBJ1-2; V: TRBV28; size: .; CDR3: CASSGQGLDYGYTF; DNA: TGTGCCAGCAGTGGACAGGGCCTCGACTATGGCTACACCTTC
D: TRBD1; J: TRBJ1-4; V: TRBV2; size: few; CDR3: CASSAGQEKLFF; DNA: TGTGCCAGCAGTGCGGGACAGGAAAAACTGTTTTTT
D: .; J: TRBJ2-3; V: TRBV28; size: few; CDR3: CASSSSTGSTDTQYF; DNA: .
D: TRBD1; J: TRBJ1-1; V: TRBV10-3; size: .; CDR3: CAMRGQQNTEAFF; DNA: TGTGCCATGAGGGGACAGCAGAACACTGAAGCTTTCTTT
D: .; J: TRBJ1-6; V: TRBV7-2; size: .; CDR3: CASSTEGGSPLHF; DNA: TGTGCCAGCAGCACGGAGGGAGGCTCACCCCTCCACTTT
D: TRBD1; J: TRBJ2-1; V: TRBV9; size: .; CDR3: CASSVSLTGRLNEQFF; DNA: TGTGCCAGCAGCGTAAGTCTGACAGGGCGGTTGAATGAGCAGTTCTTC
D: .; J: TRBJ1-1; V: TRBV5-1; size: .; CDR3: CASSLAVSDEAFF; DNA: TGCGCCAGCAGCTTGGCCGTATCAGATGAAGCTTTCTTT
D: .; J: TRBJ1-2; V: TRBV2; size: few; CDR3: CASSVGALNTF; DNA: TGTGCCAGCAGTGTAGGGGCGCTTAACACCTTC
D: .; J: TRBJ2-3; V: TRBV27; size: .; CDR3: CASSLGTADTQYF; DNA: TGTGCCAGCAGTTTAGGCACCGCAGATACGCAGTATTTT
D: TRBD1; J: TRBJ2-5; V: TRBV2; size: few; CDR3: CAISATGDGETQYF; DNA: TGTGCCATCAGCGCGACAGGGGACGGGGAGACCCAGTACTTC
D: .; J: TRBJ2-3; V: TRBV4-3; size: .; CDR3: CASSQESLARDTQYF; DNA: TGCGCCAGCAGCCAAGAATCGCTAGCCAGAGATACGCAGTATTTT
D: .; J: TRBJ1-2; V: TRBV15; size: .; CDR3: CASRPSANYGYTF; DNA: TGTGCCAGCCGTCCCTCAGCTAACTATGGCTACACCTTC
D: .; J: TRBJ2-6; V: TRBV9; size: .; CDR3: CASSVLGAGANVLTF; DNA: TGTGCCAGCAGCGTCTTAGGGGCTGGGGCCAACGTCCTGACTTTC
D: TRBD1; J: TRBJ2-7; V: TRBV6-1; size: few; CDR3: CASGLRSRGHDEQYF; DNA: TGTGCCAGCGGCCTACGTAGCAGGGGGCACGACGAGCAGTACTTC
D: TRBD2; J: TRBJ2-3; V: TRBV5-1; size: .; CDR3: CASRPMTSGGARDTQYF; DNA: TGCGCCAGCAGGCCGATGACTAGCGGGGGGGCGCGGGATACGCAGTATTTT